The 10 T cell receptor beta chains below all came from one sample that was sequenced in a study of Tregs in tolerant kidney transplant recipients. This table comes from immunoSEQ multiplex PCR, and its TCRdb copy is limited to in-frame clones, with some not included. The repertoire has some 110,000 clones, about 91% of them found once; the top ten carry roughly 0.61%. Sequenced material: CD4+ T cells from blood. These receptor sequences come from a human donor in good health.

The rearrangement uses TRBV5-6 and TRBJ1-1; 7 bases match TRBD1. V lost 1 base, J lost 11 bases, and 5 bases stayed unmatched. The germline gives CDR1 SGHDT, CDR2 YYEEEE. The length of the CDR3 is 12 residues. The CDR3 region is CASSLRGRTAFF. CDR3 DNA: TGTGCCAGCAGCTTGAGGGGGCGCACGGCTTTCTTT.

The rearrangement links TRBV5-1 to TRBJ2-7, with 7 bases lining up with TRBD1. The CDR3 is made up of 15 amino acids. From germline, CDR1 is SGHRS and CDR2 YFSETQ. V was pared by 3 bases and J by 1 base, with 7 bases of the junction left unmatched. The chain's CDR3 is CASSWGTVTSYEQYF. The CDR3 DNA reads as TGCGCCAGCAGCTGGGGGACAGTGACTTCCTACGAGCAGTACTTC. The full variable domain, completed using reference TRBV5-1 and TRBJ2-7, is KAGVTQTPRYLIKTRGQQVTLSCSPISGHRSVSWYQQTPGQGLQFLFEYFSETQRNKGNFPGRFSGRQFSNSRSEMNVSTLELGDSALYLCASSWGTVTSYEQYFGPGTRLTVT.

The genes are TRBV5-8 and TRBJ1-5; 11 positions match TRBD1. The CDR3 contains 15 residues. CDR1 is SGHTS, CDR2 YDEGEE, per germline. The V gene end was trimmed by 4 bases and the J gene end by 6 bases; junction bases not matched to a gene: 6. CDR3 sequence (DNA): TGTGCCAGCAGCCCGGGACAGGGGGGTACTCAGCCCCAGCATTTT. As protein: CASSPGQGGTQPQHF.

V and J are TRBV12-5 and TRBJ2-5, with unresolved D. In germline, CDR1 is LGHNT, CDR2 FRNRAP. The CDR3 is 13 amino acids. With 7 bases removed from V and 6 bases from J, the gap between germline ends came to 15 bases. The CDR3 loop is CASALDGRKTQYF. CDR3 coding DNA: TGTGCTAGTGCCTTGGACGGGCGGAAGACCCAGTACTTC.

The chain combines TRBV4-1 with TRBJ1-2, with D tentatively TRBD1 (6 bases). The CDR3 is 17 amino acids. In germline, CDR1 is MGHRA, CDR2 YSYEKL. V was trimmed by 0 bases and J by 4 bases, leaving 18 bases between them. For the CDR3, the DNA is TGCGCCAGCAGCCAAGAGGGGAGGGGGGCCCCCACCTATGGCTACACCTTC. The encoded protein is CASSQEGRGAPTYGYTF.

This clone was detected once. V usage is TRBV28 and J usage is TRBJ1-2; possible D gene TRBD1, 5 bases. Germline assignment: CDR1 MDHEN and CDR2 SYDVKM. The CDR3 has 15 residues. V dropped 7 bases and J dropped 5 bases, with 20 bases sitting between them. The CDR3 region has the DNA TGTGCCAGCACCACGGGGGGTTCTGGCGGGTATGGCTACACCTTC. It is translated as CASTTGGSGGYGYTF.

This clone was counted once. This sequence joins TRBV25-1 and TRBJ2-7; 7 bases fit TRBD1. V trimming: 4 bases; J trimming: 5 bases; junction bases outside the gene matches: 8. This CDR3 has 14 amino acids. Germline-derived CDR1 and CDR2 are MGHDK and SYGVNS. CDR3 in amino acids: CASSAQGRTDEQYF. The CDR3 DNA reads TGTGCCAGCAGTGCACAGGGGCGCACCGACGAGCAGTACTTC.

J is TRBJ1-4 and V is TRBV15; D is perhaps TRBD1 (6 bases). The CDR3 is made up of 15 amino acids. Germline CDR1 is LNHNV and CDR2 is YYDKDF (reference sequence). The V and J ends lost 1 base and 4 bases respectively, with 10 bases between them. CDR3 region: CATSRGRTDNEKLFF. The CDR3, as DNA: TGTGCCACCAGCAGAGGTCGGACAGATAATGAAAAACTGTTTTTT.

The J gene is TRBJ2-4, the V gene TRBV5-1; 13 positions match TRBD2. With V trimmed by 4 bases and J by 1 base, 11 bases remained unmatched. The CDR3 extends over 19 amino acids. In germline, CDR1 is SGHRS, CDR2 YFSETQ. The CDR3 nucleotides read TGCGCCAGCAGCCCGAGAACTAGCGGGAGGGCCGGGGCCAAAAACATTCAGTACTTC. Translation: CASSPRTSGRAGAKNIQYF.

This chain uses TRBV18 with TRBJ1-2; 8 positions match TRBD1. CDR1 and CDR2 (germline): KGHSH, LQKENI. Trimming removed 4 bases from V and 5 bases from J; junction bases left unmatched: 12. The CDR3 consists of 16 residues. The CDR3 DNA is TGTGCCAGCTCACTGGCGACAGGGGACGAGGGGTATGGCTACACCTTC. It translates to CASSLATGDEGYGYTF.